Each of the 16 T cell receptor beta chains below was sequenced from the same sample in a study of blood T cell repertoires in COVID-19. Here immunoSEQ multiplex PCR was the method, and the copy in TCRdb shows in-frame clones only, minus some. Of 250,000 to 350,000 clones in the sample, around 90% were seen once. The sequencing input was PBMCs or T cells enriched from blood (not recorded which). Receptor source: a woman in her 30s who had recovered from COVID-19.

The rearrangement uses TRBV24-1 and TRBJ2-3; D is possibly TRBD2 (7 bases). CDR1 is KGHDR and CDR2 is SFDVKD in the germline V gene. V shed 0 bases and J shed 5 bases, with 14 bases lying between them. The CDR3 spans 16 residues. The CDR3 sequence is CATSDLRGGAVDTQYF. The CDR3 bases are TGTGCCACCAGTGATTTGAGGGGGGGCGCCGTAGATACGCAGTATTTT.

The gene calls are TRBV9 and TRBJ2-1; 11 bases match TRBD2. CDR3 size: 13 residues. The germline V gene encodes CDR1 SGDLS and CDR2 YYNGEE. CDR3 bases: TGTGCGTCAGGTGTAGCGGGAGGGAATGAGCAGTTCTTC. Translation gives CASGVAGGNEQFF. Full variable domain (remainder filled in from reference TRBV9 and TRBJ2-1): DSGVTQTPKHLITATGQRVTLRCSPRSGDLSVYWYQQSLDQGLQFLIQYYNGEERAKGNILERFSAQQFPDLHSELNLSSLELGDSALYFCASGVAGGNEQFFGPGTRLTVL.

The chain joins TRBV2 to TRBJ1-4, with 8 bases matching TRBD1. Germline V gives CDR1 SNHLY, CDR2 FYNNEI. J lost 8 bases, V lost 7 bases, and 3 bases had no gene match. This CDR3 contains 12 residues. CDR3 sequence reads: CASIGTGEKLFF. DNA of the CDR3: TGTGCCAGCATTGGGACAGGAGAAAAACTGTTTTTT.

V gene TRBV6-1 combines with J gene TRBJ1-2; the match to TRBD1 covers 8 bases. This CDR3 has 13 amino acids. V was pared by 5 bases and J by 4 bases, with 3 bases of the junction left unmatched. CDR1 is MNHNS and CDR2 is SASEGT in the germline V gene. The CDR3 loop is CASSKDRAYGYTF. The CDR3 DNA follows: TGTGCCAGCAGTAAGGACAGGGCCTATGGCTACACCTTC.

The chain employs TRBV4-1 and TRBJ1-2; 7 bases are a match to TRBD1. This CDR3 has 14 amino acids. V lost 2 bases and J lost 3; bases outside the gene matches: 3. Per germline, CDR1 MGHRA and CDR2 YSYEKL. The CDR3: CASSQIGTDYGYTF. In nucleotides, the CDR3 is TGCGCCAGCAGCCAAATCGGGACAGACTATGGCTACACCTTC.

The rearrangement uses TRBV27 and TRBJ1-1, with D possibly matching TRBD1 (5 bases). The V end was cut by 4 bases, the J end by 3 bases, with 15 bases between. The germline CDR1 and CDR2 sequences are MNHEY and SMNVEV (reference sequence). The CDR3 extends over 15 amino acids. The CDR3 here is CASSSWAGGYTEAFF. CDR3 nucleotides: TGTGCCAGCAGTTCGTGGGCGGGGGGTTACACTGAAGCTTTCTTT.

This sequence joins TRBV6-5 and TRBJ2-1; TRBD2 aligns across 11 bases. The germline V gene encodes CDR1 MNHEY and CDR2 SVGAGI. The CDR3 is 15 amino acids. The V and J ends lost 3 bases and 9 bases, in that order; junction bases with no gene match: 7. The CDR3 region has the DNA TGTGCCAGCAGTTATTTAGCGGGGGGGCTCGGTGAGCAGTTCTTC. Translation: CASSYLAGGLGEQFF.

V and J are TRBV28 and TRBJ2-7, with D possibly matching TRBD2 (6 bases). Looked up from germline, CDR1 is MDHEN and CDR2 is SYDVKM. This CDR3 has 14 amino acids. V gave up 8 bases and J gave up 6 bases, with 20 bases separating them. CDR3 sequence (DNA): TGTGCCAGCGGCACGCACCGGGGGTACGCCGAGCAGTACTTC. Translating it yields CASGTHRGYAEQYF.

The CDR3 sequence: CASSEALGNPDTQYF. Here the CDR3 DNA reads TGTGCCAGCAGTGAAGCCCTCGGGAACCCAGATACGCAGTATTTT. The chain combines TRBV6-1 with TRBJ2-3; maybe TRBD2 (5 bases). The CDR3 runs 15 residues. CDR1 and CDR2 (germline): MNHNS, SASEGT. Between the trimmed V and J ends, which lost 0 bases and 4 bases, there was a span of 11 bases.

The sample holds many counts of this clone. The chain has TRBV20-1 and TRBJ2-3, with D possibly matching TRBD2 (5 bases). The germline gives CDR1 DFQATT, CDR2 SNEGSKA (reference sequence). V lost 3 bases and J 0 bases, leaving 10 bases between the germline ends. The CDR3 is 14 residues long. This CDR3 is CSASGRASTDTQYF. CDR3 bases: TGCAGTGCTAGTGGGCGGGCTAGCACAGATACGCAGTATTTT.

The chain links TRBV28 to TRBJ1-5; D unclear. Germline CDR1 MDHEN, CDR2 SYDVKM. This CDR3 comprises 14 residues. V was pared by 5 bases and J by 0 bases, with 8 bases between. The CDR3 DNA follows: TGTGCCAGCAGTCTGCAGAATAGCAATCAGCCCCAGCATTTT. This gives the protein CASSLQNSNQPQHF.

This clone was seen a handful of times. J is TRBJ1-6 and V is TRBV11-1; D gene uncertain. V dropped 5 bases and J dropped 6 bases, with 11 bases sitting between them. Looked up from germline, CDR1 is SGHAT and CDR2 is FQDESV (reference sequence). The CDR3 consists of 14 residues. This CDR3 is CASSRGVGNSPLHF. The CDR3 nucleotides are TGTGCCAGCAGCCGGGGAGTCGGTAATTCACCCCTCCACTTT.

The chain joins TRBV6-1 to TRBJ1-1; the D gene is possibly TRBD1 (6 bases). CDR1 and CDR2 from the germline V gene are MNHNS and SASEGT. V lost 3 bases and J 0 bases, leaving 8 bases between the germline ends. The CDR3 covers 14 residues. CDR3 loop: CASSDRGLNTEAFF. Here the CDR3 DNA reads TGTGCCAGCAGTGACAGGGGCCTGAACACTGAAGCTTTCTTT.

This clone turned up a few times. The rearrangement links TRBV28 to TRBJ2-3; D is perhaps TRBD1 (6 bases). The V gene lost 4 bases and the J gene lost 5 bases, with 13 bases spanning the gap. CDR3 length: 14 amino acids. The germline CDR1 and CDR2 sequences are MDHEN and SYDVKM. CDR3 in DNA: TGTGCCAGCAGTTGGGCCCCAGGGGTAGATACGCAGTATTTT. Translation: CASSWAPGVDTQYF. Full variable domain (remainder filled in from reference TRBV28 and TRBJ2-3): DVKVTQSSRYLVKRTGEKVFLECVQDMDHENMFWYRQDPGLGLRLIYFSYDVKMKEKGDIPEGYSVSREKKERFSLILESASTNQTSMYLCASSWAPGVDTQYFGPGTRLTVL.

The V gene is TRBV6-6, the J gene TRBJ2-3; 8 nucleotides match TRBD1. The trim removed 6 bases at V and 1 base at J, leaving 9 bases unmatched. The CDR3 runs to 16 residues. Germline V gene lookup returns CDR1 MNHNY and CDR2 SVGAGI (reference sequence). In DNA, the CDR3 is TGTGCCAGCAGAAGAGACAGGGGCAGTGGCACAGATACGCAGTATTTT. This gives the protein CASRRDRGSGTDTQYF.

The chain carries TRBV9 and TRBJ2-7; D not certain. Germline V gene sequence: CDR1 SGDLS, CDR2 YYNGEE. The CDR3 totals 14 residues. V lost 1 base to trimming and J lost 0 bases, with 8 bases between them. The CDR3 DNA reads TGTGCCAGCAGCGTATCCGCCAGCTCCTACGAGCAGTACTTC. Its protein product is CASSVSASSYEQYF.